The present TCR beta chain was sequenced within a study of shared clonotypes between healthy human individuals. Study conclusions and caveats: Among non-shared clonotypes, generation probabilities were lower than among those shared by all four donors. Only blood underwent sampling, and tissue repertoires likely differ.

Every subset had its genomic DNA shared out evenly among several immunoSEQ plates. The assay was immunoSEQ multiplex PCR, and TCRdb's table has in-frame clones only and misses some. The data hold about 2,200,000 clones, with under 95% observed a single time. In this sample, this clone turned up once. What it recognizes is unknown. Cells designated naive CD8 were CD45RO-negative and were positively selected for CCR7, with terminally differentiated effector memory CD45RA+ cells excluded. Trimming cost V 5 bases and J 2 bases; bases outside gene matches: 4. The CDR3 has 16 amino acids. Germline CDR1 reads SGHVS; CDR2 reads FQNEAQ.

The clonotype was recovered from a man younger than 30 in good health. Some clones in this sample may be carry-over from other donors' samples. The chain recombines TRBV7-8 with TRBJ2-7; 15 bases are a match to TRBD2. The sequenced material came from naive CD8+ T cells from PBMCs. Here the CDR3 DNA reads TGTGCCAGCAGCCAGCGGACTAGCGGGAGGGCCTACGAGCAGTACTTC. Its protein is CASSQRTSGRAYEQYF.